Following are 22 T cell receptor beta chains from one sample sequenced in a study of blood T cell repertoires in COVID-19. TCRdb's table, derived via immunoSEQ multiplex PCR, lists solely in-frame clones and lacks some. The sample includes a few hundred thousand clones, 75% to 90% seen only once; the top ten take less than 1%. The sequenced sample was peripheral blood. The receptors originated from a woman aged 40 to 49 who had recovered from COVID-19.

This clone was observed a handful of times. J is TRBJ1-1 and V is TRBV10-1; tentatively, D is TRBD1 (6 bases). The CDR3 has 14 residues. In germline, CDR1 is WNHNN, CDR2 SYGVQD (reference sequence). Trimming stripped 7 bases from V and 5 bases from J, with 17 bases between. This chain's CDR3 is CASTPGQGSTEAFF. The CDR3 coding sequence is TGCGCCAGCACCCCTGGGCAGGGGAGTACTGAAGCTTTCTTT.

This sequence joins TRBV19 and TRBJ2-5; 9 bases are shared with TRBD2. V was clipped by 1 base and J by 7 bases; unmatched bases: 7. Germline V lookup: CDR1 LNHDA, CDR2 SQIVND (reference sequence). The CDR3 contains 15 residues. The chain's CDR3 is CASSIGQAGGATQYF. The CDR3 bases are TGTGCCAGTAGTATAGGTCAAGCGGGAGGAGCGACCCAGTACTTC.

The genes are TRBV2 and TRBJ2-3, with 11 bases aligning to TRBD2. The CDR3 is made up of 14 amino acids. Germline-derived CDR1 and CDR2 are SNHLY and FYNNEI. Trimming cost V 10 bases and J 0 bases; bases outside gene matches: 3. CDR3 DNA: TGTGCCAATAGACTAGCGGGGAGCACAGATACGCAGTATTTT. Its translation is CANRLAGSTDTQYF.

This clone came up once. The chain combines TRBV27 with TRBJ2-2; 13 positions agree with TRBD2. Germline V lookup: CDR1 MNHEY, CDR2 SMNVEV (reference sequence). J was trimmed by 7 bases and V by 4 bases; bases with no gene match: 9. This CDR3 comprises 17 residues. The CDR3 DNA is TGTGCCAGCAGTTCCCGACTAGCGGGAGGCCCGGGCGGGGAGCTGTTTTTT. This gives the protein CASSSRLAGGPGGELFF.

The V call is TRBV15, the J call TRBJ2-1, with TRBD2 identical over 9 bases. J lost 6 bases, V lost 1 base, and 7 bases had no gene match. The CDR3 spans 16 residues. Germline lookup yields CDR1 LNHNV and CDR2 YYDKDF (reference sequence). DNA for the CDR3: TGTGCCACCAGCAGAGGGGTAGCGGGAGCAGGCAATGAGCAGTTCTTC. Protein: CATSRGVAGAGNEQFF.

This clone turned up a few times. The chain joins TRBV28 to TRBJ1-6, with 9 bases that match TRBD1. The CDR3 length is 16 residues. J lost 10 bases, V lost 5 bases, and 12 bases had no gene match. Germline CDR1 MDHEN, CDR2 SYDVKM. CDR3 region: CASSPRDRVIRSPLHF. In DNA, the CDR3 is TGTGCCAGCAGTCCGCGGGACAGGGTTATACGGTCACCCCTCCACTTT.

The CDR3: CASSSRLAGTHEQYF. The CDR3, as DNA: TGTGCCAGCAGTTCCCGACTAGCGGGAACCCACGAGCAGTACTTC. The rearrangement links TRBV6-5 to TRBJ2-7; TRBD2 aligns across 11 bases. Germline lookup yields CDR1 MNHEY and CDR2 SVGAGI. CDR3 length: 15 residues. V lost 4 bases, J lost 5 bases, and 7 bases stayed unmatched.

The table lists this clone with a few counts. The V call is TRBV7-3, the J call TRBJ2-1; 7 bases match TRBD2. Germline loops: CDR1 SGHTA, CDR2 FQGTGA. The CDR3 extends over 15 amino acids. Unmatched junction bases numbered 5, after V lost 2 bases and J lost 4 bases. Here the CDR3 reads CASSLAGAGYNEQFF. DNA for the CDR3: TGTGCCAGCAGCTTAGCGGGAGCCGGTTACAATGAGCAGTTCTTC.

The chain carries TRBV5-5 and TRBJ2-3; D is perhaps TRBD2 (5 bases). This CDR3 is built from 16 residues. V lost 4 bases and J 0 bases, leaving 15 bases between the germline ends. In germline, CDR1 is SGHKS, CDR2 YYEKEE (reference sequence). The CDR3 sequence: CASSPGGGPSTDTQYF. CDR3 DNA sequence: TGTGCCAGCAGCCCCGGAGGAGGTCCTAGCACAGATACGCAGTATTTT.

The chain joins TRBV6-6 to TRBJ2-7, with TRBD2 matching 8 bases. Looked up from germline, CDR1 is MNHNY and CDR2 is SVGAGI (reference sequence). CDR3 length: 14 residues. Germline trimming cut 4 bases from V and 5 bases from J; bases unmatched to any gene: 7. The CDR3 DNA follows: TGTGCCAGCAGTTTGAGCGGGAGTACCCACGAGCAGTACTTC. Translated, it gives CASSLSGSTHEQYF.

The CDR3 region has the DNA TGCGCCAGCAGCTTTACGGCGGGAAGAGAGACCCAGTACTTC. This translates into CASSFTAGRETQYF. V is TRBV5-1 and J is TRBJ2-5, with D maybe TRBD2 (6 bases). V gave up 2 bases and J gave up 4 bases, with 12 bases separating them. The CDR3 loop spans 14 amino acids. The germline gives CDR1 SGHRS, CDR2 YFSETQ. The full variable domain, rest sourced from reference TRBV5-1 and TRBJ2-5, is KAGVTQTPRYLIKTRGQQVTLSCSPISGHRSVSWYQQTPGQGLQFLFEYFSETQRNKGNFPGRFSGRQFSNSRSEMNVSTLELGDSALYLCASSFTAGRETQYFGPGTRLLVL.

The chain carries TRBV7-2 and TRBJ1-5; 7 bases are shared with TRBD1. Trimming at V came to 2 bases and at J to 7 bases, leaving 14 bases not matched to a gene. The germline V gene encodes CDR1 SGHTA and CDR2 FQGNSA. The CDR3 is 17 residues long. CDR3 region: CASSLHPAQGTGQPQHF. CDR3 bases: TGTGCCAGCAGCTTACATCCGGCACAGGGGACCGGACAGCCCCAGCATTTT.

The V call is TRBV7-3, the J call TRBJ2-1; TRBD2 might be the D (5 bases). Trimming left V 6 bases short and J 2 bases short, with 11 bases between. The CDR3 consists of 14 residues. CDR1 is SGHTA, CDR2 FQGTGA, per germline. The CDR3 loop is CASSVGGPYNEQFF. Written as DNA, the CDR3 is TGTGCCAGCAGTGTTGGCGGGCCCTACAATGAGCAGTTCTTC.

This clone was detected only once. This chain uses TRBV6-5 with TRBJ2-3, with D possibly matching TRBD2 (6 bases). V lost 8 bases, J lost 6 bases, and 21 bases lay in between. Germline CDR1 and CDR2: MNHEY and SVGAGI. The CDR3 sequence is 15 residues long. The CDR3 bases are TGTGCCAGCGAGCCGGGACTGGGCCCCCCGGATACGCAGTATTTT. Protein sequence: CASEPGLGPPDTQYF.

The V and J genes are TRBV11-3 and TRBJ2-3; TRBD2 might be the D (5 bases). V was trimmed by 1 base and J by 4 bases, leaving 6 bases between them. Germline V gene sequence: CDR1 SGHNT, CDR2 YENEEA. The CDR3 length is 13 residues. CDR3 nucleotides: TGTGCCAGCAGCTTAGCTAGCCCAGATACGCAGTATTTT. Amino acid sequence: CASSLASPDTQYF.

This chain uses TRBV7-9 with TRBJ2-1; TRBD2 matches 12 bases. V was clipped by 5 bases and J by 4 bases; unmatched bases: 0. The CDR3 has 14 amino acids. From germline, CDR1 is SEHNR and CDR2 FQNEAQ (reference sequence). The CDR3 DNA sequence: TGTGCCAGCAGCACTAGCGGGGGGTACAATGAGCAGTTCTTC. Translated: CASSTSGGYNEQFF.

The chain employs TRBV7-8 and TRBJ2-7, with 11 nucleotides matching TRBD1. The germline V gene has CDR1 SGHVS and CDR2 FQNEAQ. V lost 1 base to trimming and J lost 6 bases; unmatched junction nucleotides: 5. This CDR3 is built from 15 residues. The CDR3 sequence: CASSLGGTGGSEQYF. The CDR3 DNA follows: TGTGCCAGCAGCTTAGGCGGGACAGGGGGTAGCGAGCAGTACTTC.

This clone has a single count. The V gene is TRBV29-1, the J gene TRBJ2-5; maybe TRBD2 (6 bases). Germline V gene lookup returns CDR1 SQVTM and CDR2 ANQGSEA. The ends were cut back, 6 bases at V and 2 bases at J, with 16 bases in the middle. This CDR3 spans 14 amino acids. The CDR3 is CSVGREPSQETQYF. CDR3 bases: TGCAGCGTGGGACGGGAGCCGTCTCAAGAGACCCAGTACTTC.

The chain is built from TRBV6-1 and TRBJ2-5, with D possibly matching TRBD1 (5 bases). The CDR3 totals 16 residues. Trimming cost V 3 bases and J 2 bases, with 16 bases left between them. Germline V gene lookup returns CDR1 MNHNS and CDR2 SASEGT. CDR3 DNA: TGTGCCAGCAGTGACCCGACAGACACCCTACAAGAGACCCAGTACTTC. This gives the protein CASSDPTDTLQETQYF.

The chain carries TRBV28 and TRBJ1-5, with D possibly matching TRBD1 (6 bases). Per the germline V gene, CDR1 is MDHEN and CDR2 is SYDVKM. The CDR3 has 14 residues. Trimming pared 5 bases from V and 1 base from J, leaving 9 bases between. As DNA, the CDR3 is TGTGCCAGCAGTGTCGGACAGAGCAATCAGCCCCAGCATTTT. Amino acid sequence: CASSVGQSNQPQHF. The variable domain in full, completed from reference TRBV28 and TRBJ1-5, reads DVKVTQSSRYLVKRTGEKVFLECVQDMDHENMFWYRQDPGLGLRLIYFSYDVKMKEKGDIPEGYSVSREKKERFSLILESASTNQTSMYLCASSVGQSNQPQHFGDGTRLSIL.

This clone was detected once. V and J are TRBV7-9 and TRBJ1-1; 7 bases fit TRBD1. V was clipped by 4 bases and J by 1 base; unmatched bases: 6. Germline V gives CDR1 SEHNR, CDR2 FQNEAQ (reference sequence). The CDR3 covers 15 residues. The CDR3 here is CASSSRQGTNTEAFF. CDR3 nucleotide sequence: TGTGCCAGCAGCTCCAGACAGGGAACGAACACTGAAGCTTTCTTT.

Only a few counts were recorded for this clone. This chain joins TRBV23-1 and TRBJ2-3, with TRBD2 matching 9 bases. TRBV23-1 is reported as an ORF; its role is uncertain. V was pared by 0 bases and J by 3 bases, with 4 bases of the junction left unmatched. CDR3 size: 16 residues. The CDR3 loop is CASSQSQREVTDTQYF. The DNA of the CDR3 is TGCGCCAGCAGTCAATCCCAGCGGGAGGTGACAGATACGCAGTATTTT.